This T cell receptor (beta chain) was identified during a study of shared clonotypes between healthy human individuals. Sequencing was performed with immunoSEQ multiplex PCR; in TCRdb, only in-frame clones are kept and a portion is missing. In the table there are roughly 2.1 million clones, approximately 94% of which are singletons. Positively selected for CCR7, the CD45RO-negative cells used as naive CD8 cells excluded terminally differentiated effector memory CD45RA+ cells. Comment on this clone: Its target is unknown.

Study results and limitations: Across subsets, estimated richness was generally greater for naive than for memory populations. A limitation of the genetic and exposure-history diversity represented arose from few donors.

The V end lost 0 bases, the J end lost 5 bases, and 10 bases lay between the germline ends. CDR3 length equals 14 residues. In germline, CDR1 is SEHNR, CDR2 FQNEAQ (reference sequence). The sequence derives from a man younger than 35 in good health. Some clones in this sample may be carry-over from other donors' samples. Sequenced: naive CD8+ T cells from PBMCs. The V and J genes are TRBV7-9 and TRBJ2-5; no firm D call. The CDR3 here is CASSLARAPETQYF. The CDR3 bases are TGTGCCAGCAGCTTAGCACGGGCCCCCGAGACCCAGTACTTC.